This TCR beta chain originates from a study of CD8 T cells in ankylosing spondylitis. General observations from the study: Roughly eight highly homologous variants made up a TCR beta motif that seemed to typify ankylosing spondylitis blood. Some of these motif variants have turned up before, in reports on reactive arthritis synovial fluid and blood.

Concerning this clonotype itself: Its antigen is currently unknown.

TCRdb re-called the 5' RACE reads with MiXCR, one entry per CDR3 protein. The profile shows some 800,000 distinct CDR3 sequences, over 9.5% of them singletons. The CDR3 covers 14 residues. V shed 5 bases and J shed 5 bases, with 15 bases lying between them. Germline CDR1 reads SGHTA; CDR2 reads FQGNSA. This clonotype was sampled from a male donor with ankylosing spondylitis. The sequenced sample consisted of blood, either unsorted or a sorted T cell fraction (not recorded which). The chain combines TRBV7-2 with TRBJ2-5; no clear D gene. The CDR3 DNA reads TGTGCCAGCAGCCCGGACCGTTGGTCGGAGACCCAGTACTTC. This sequence encodes CASSPDRWSETQYF. The complete variable domain, with remaining parts taken from reference TRBV7-2 and TRBJ2-5, reads GAGVSQSPSNKVTEKGKDVELRCDPISGHTALYWYRQSLGQGLEFLIYFQGNSAPDKSGLPSDRFSAERTGGSVSTLTIQRTQQEDSAVYLCASSPDRWSETQYFGPGTRLLVL.